This T cell receptor beta chain originates from a study of T cells after yellow fever vaccination. This clonotype occurred a few times. The antigen is unknown. V lost 4 bases and J lost 10; bases outside the gene matches: 10. Germline CDR1 is SGHDT and CDR2 is YYEEEE. This CDR3 is 14 amino acids long. The 5'RACE template-switching step produced TCR cDNA and added a universal primer site and UMIs. A single record per CDR3 protein comes from TCRdb applying MiXCR to the 5' RACE reads. The table has under 600,000 distinct CDR3 sequences, approximately 15% seen once. Regarding the study as a whole: Abundant bulk-population clonotypes could contaminate the FACS-sorted repertoires.

The sequencing used PBMCs, collected on the day of the yellow fever booster vaccination. The J gene is TRBJ2-1, the V gene TRBV5-6; 8 bases align to TRBD2. The TCR comes from a man aged 25-45 years who received the YFV17D yellow fever vaccine. The CDR3 region is CASSTRGGSREQFF. The DNA for the CDR3 is TGTGCCAGCAGCACTCGGGGGGGTAGCAGGGAGCAGTTCTTC.